This T cell receptor (beta chain) was obtained from a study of cytomegalovirus exposure and HLA in healthy donors. Looking at the study overall: An early data release held around 80 million unique TCRs from HLA-typed donors.

This clone was picked up one time. What it recognizes is unknown. The PCR was carried out with 60 Vbeta primers and 13 Jbeta primers. In the authors' workflow: Later reanalysis found 70 million to 95 million unique TCR beta chains, approximately 11 million of them shared. Sequencing was performed with immunoSEQ multiplex PCR; in TCRdb, only in-frame clones are kept and a portion is missing. V and J calls plus clone size are reproduced from that table; the DNA served to infer D and trimming. The sample holds 150,000 to 200,000 clones, about four fifths seen once. Study-wide findings and caveats: Accurate HLA-A and HLA-B prediction from TCR beta sequences was reported for most subjects. Rarity held for most TCR sequences, but there were some public TCRs that occurred in many donors.

V lost 10 bases and J lost 6, with 21 bases in between. The germline V gene has CDR1 ENHRY and CDR2 SYGVKD. This CDR3 has 14 amino acids. The V gene is TRBV10-3, the J gene TRBJ1-2; weak D call: TRBD1 (6 bases). Sequenced sample: PBMCs. This TCR derives from a woman between 18 and 29 years old in good health and CMV-seropositive. This chain's CDR3 is CATLSTGSLDGYTF. The CDR3 DNA follows: TGTGCCACACTATCTACAGGGTCCCTCGATGGCTACACCTTC.